The following is a T cell receptor (beta chain) sequence with its context. Its matching antigen is unknown. The protocol was immunoSEQ multiplex PCR, while the TCRdb copy is restricted to in-frame clones and leaves out a portion. In the table there are 30,000 to 35,000 clones, roughly 85% of which are singletons. The data derive from a study of STAT5B mutations in CD4+ large granular lymphocyte leukemia. Study findings and constraints: Patient CD4-sorted repertoires stayed more clonal than healthy ones after leukemic-clone removal. TRBV06-family usage was enriched in top patient clones (8/27) versus controls (2/35).

The CDR3 sequence is 17 residues long. V lost 0 bases, J lost 0 bases, and 5 bases stayed unmatched. Germline V gene data show CDR1 as LGHNA and CDR2 as YNFKEQ. The sequenced material came from CD4+ T cells from blood buffy coats. The TCR originated in a human donor in good health. V usage is TRBV4-2 and J usage is TRBJ1-3, with 7 bases that match TRBD1. CDR3: CASSQDRGQTSGNTIYF. In DNA, the CDR3 is TGTGCCAGCAGCCAAGATAGGGGACAGACCTCTGGAAACACCATATATTTT.